Sequencing of this T cell receptor (beta chain) was carried out in a study of shared clonotypes between healthy human individuals. The study's findings and limits: Shared across a few donors were around 5% of the naive CD4 clonotypes.

The study ran the assay at deep level. Data came from immunoSEQ multiplex PCR; TCRdb stores just in-frame clones and leaves some out. Of a few hundred thousand clones listed, roughly 80% are singletons. Germline V lookup: CDR1 SNHLY, CDR2 FYNNEI. Trimming left V 8 bases short and J 0 bases short, with 13 bases between. This CDR3 is 14 amino acids long. Regarding this clone: The antigen is undetermined.

Subsets obtained from CD4+ cells comprised CD45RA+ naive and CD45RA-negative memory cells. V is TRBV2 and J is TRBJ1-1; D remains ambiguous. Sample: memory CD4+ T cells sorted from blood. The subset: CD45RA-negative fraction. This TCR was recovered from a man aged 25 to 40 in good health. In DNA form, the CDR3 reads TGTGCCAGCCTGTTCGGAACGGTGAACACTGAAGCTTTCTTT. Translating it yields CASLFGTVNTEAFF.